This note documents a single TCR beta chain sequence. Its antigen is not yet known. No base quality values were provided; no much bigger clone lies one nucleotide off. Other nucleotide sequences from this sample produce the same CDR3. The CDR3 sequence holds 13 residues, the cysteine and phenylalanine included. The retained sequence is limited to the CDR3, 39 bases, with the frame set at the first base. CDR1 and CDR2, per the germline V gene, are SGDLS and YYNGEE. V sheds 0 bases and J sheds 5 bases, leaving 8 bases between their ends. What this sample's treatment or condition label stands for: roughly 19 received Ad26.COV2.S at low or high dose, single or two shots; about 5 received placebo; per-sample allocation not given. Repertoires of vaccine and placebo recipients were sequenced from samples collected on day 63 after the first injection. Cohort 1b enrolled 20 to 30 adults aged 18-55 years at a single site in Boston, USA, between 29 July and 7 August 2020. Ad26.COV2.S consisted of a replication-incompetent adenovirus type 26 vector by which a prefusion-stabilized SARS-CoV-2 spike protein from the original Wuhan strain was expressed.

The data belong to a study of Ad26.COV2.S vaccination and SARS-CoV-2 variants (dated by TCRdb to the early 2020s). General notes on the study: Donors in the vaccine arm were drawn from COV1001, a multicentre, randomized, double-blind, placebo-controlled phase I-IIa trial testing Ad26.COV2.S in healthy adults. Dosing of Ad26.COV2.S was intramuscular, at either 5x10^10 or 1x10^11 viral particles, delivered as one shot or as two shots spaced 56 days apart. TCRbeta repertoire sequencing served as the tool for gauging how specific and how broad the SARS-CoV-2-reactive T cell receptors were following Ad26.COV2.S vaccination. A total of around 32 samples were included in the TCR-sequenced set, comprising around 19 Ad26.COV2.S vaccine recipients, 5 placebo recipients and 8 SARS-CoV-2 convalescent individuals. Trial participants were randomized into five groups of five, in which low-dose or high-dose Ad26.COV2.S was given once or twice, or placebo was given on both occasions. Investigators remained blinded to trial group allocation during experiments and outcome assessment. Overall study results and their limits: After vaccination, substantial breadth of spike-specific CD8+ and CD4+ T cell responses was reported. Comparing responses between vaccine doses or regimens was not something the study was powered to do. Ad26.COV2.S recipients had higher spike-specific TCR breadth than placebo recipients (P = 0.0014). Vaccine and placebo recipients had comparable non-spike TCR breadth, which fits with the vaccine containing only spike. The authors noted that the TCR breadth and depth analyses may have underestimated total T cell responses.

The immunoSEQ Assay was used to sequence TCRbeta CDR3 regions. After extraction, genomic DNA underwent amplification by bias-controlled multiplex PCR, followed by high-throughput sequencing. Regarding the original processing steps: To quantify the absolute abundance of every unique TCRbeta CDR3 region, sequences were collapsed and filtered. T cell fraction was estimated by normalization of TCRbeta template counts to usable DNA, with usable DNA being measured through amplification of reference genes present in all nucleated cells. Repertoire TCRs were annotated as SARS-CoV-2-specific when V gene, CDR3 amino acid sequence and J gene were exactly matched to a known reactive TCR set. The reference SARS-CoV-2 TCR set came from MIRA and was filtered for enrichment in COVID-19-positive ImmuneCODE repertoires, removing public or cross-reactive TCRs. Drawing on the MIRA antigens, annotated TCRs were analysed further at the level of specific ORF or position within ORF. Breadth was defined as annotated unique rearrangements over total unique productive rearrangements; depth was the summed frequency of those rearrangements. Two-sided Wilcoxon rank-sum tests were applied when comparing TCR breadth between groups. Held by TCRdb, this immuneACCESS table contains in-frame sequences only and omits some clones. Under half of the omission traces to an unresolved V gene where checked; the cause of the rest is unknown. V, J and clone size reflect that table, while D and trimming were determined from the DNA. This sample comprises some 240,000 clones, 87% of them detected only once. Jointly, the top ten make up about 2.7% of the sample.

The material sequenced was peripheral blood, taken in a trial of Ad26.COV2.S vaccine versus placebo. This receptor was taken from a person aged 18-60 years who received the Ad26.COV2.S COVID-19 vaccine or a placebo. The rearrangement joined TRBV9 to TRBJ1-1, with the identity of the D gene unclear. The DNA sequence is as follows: TGTGCCAGCAGCGTAGGGGTGGGGACTGAAGCTTTCTTT. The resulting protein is CASSVGVGTEAFF.